This T cell receptor (beta chain) was identified during a study of blood T cells in healthy people across ages. Trimming cost V 0 bases and J 4 bases, with 13 bases left between them. Looked up from germline, CDR1 is SGHDT and CDR2 is YYEEEE. The CDR3 covers 15 residues. The donors, aged roughly 6 to 95, were healthy Caucasians from Russia. Whenever a sample was processed, at least 6 million PBMCs were isolated. Then a second PCR, running roughly 7 to 11 cycles, was carried out with a sample-barcoded 5' primer and a J-beta primer mix. Each cDNA molecule was tagged by a template-switch adaptor that had 12 random nucleotides. MiXCR, run by TCRdb on the 5' RACE reads, gives a single entry per CDR3 protein. In the table there are roughly 500,000 distinct CDR3 sequences, 25% to 30% of which are singletons.

The sample was blood. This receptor was obtained from a woman in her 70s in good health. The J gene is TRBJ1-1, the V gene TRBV5-6; D is perhaps TRBD1 (5 bases). DNA of the CDR3: TGTGCCAGCAGCTTGGACCCAGGGCAGGGCACTGAAGCTTTCTTT. This encodes CASSLDPGQGTEAFF. The variable domain in full, completed from reference TRBV5-6 and TRBJ1-1, reads DAGVTQSPTHLIKTRGQQVTLRCSPKSGHDTVSWYQQALGQGPQFIFQYYEEEERQRGNFPDRFSGHQFPNYSSELNVNALLLGDSALYLCASSLDPGQGTEAFFGQGTRLTVV.